This TCR beta chain came from a study of CXCR3-negative and CXCR3-positive naive CD8 T cells. General study points: The TRB CDR3s that CXCR3-positive naive cells carried were more hydrophobic than those of CXCR3-negative naive cells. Naive cells that were CXCR3-negative or CXCR3-positive used TRBV-TRBJ genes alike, while memory cells diverged. High diversity, comparable across both naive subsets, contrasted with much lower diversity in memory CD8+ cells.

UMI-labeled TRB cDNA libraries were prepared by 5' RACE. TCRdb re-called the 5' RACE reads; every CDR3 protein appears as one record, without DNA. Seen in this sample are about 84,000 distinct CDR3 sequences; the ten most common clones hold approximately 0.6%. Regarding this clonotype: Its target is unknown.

The receptor was derived from a human donor in good health. Some clones in this sample may be carry-over from other donors' samples. The sample consisted of naive CXCR3+ CD8+ T cells from blood. The sample's subset: CD45RO-CCR7+CD27+CD95- naive CD8+ T cells expressing CXCR3 (TNR3+).

The CDR3 reads CASSLVAGSGTQYF. V and J are TRBV11-2 and TRBJ2-5; TCRdb gives TRBD1 as the D gene, but with no DNA this cannot be confirmed. The germline CDR1 and CDR2 sequences are SGHAT and FQNNGV. The CDR3 runs to 14 residues.